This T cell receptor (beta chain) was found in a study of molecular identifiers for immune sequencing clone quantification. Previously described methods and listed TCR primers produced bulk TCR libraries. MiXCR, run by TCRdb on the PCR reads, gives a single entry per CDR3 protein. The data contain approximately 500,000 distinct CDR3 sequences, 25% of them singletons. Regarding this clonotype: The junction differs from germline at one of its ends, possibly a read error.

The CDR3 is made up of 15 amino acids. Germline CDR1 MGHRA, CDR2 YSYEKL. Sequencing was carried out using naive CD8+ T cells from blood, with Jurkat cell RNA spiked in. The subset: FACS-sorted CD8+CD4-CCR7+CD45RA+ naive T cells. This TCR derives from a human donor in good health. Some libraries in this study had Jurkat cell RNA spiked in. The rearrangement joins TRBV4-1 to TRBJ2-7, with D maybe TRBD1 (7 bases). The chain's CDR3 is CASSQEAGQTYKQYF. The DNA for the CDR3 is TGCGCCAGCAGCCAAGAGGCGGGACAGACCTACAAGCAGTACTTC.